This is a list of T cell receptor beta chains from one sample in a study of T-cell reconstitution after alpha-beta-depleted transplantation in children. Via MiXCR, TCRdb re-called the PCR reads, giving one row per CDR3 protein. The table records some 500,000 distinct CDR3 sequences, approximately 20% of them present only once. Sequences were derived from PBMCs from the stem cell graft donor, sampled from the stem cell graft. All receptors come from a human donor who donated a stem cell graft to a child with acute lymphoblastic leukemia. Each CDR3 is given without its conserved first and last residue. Some rows have no size entry. The others give once, few or many, or a class for an expanded clone.

>few|TRBJ2-3|TRBV20-1|15
SARDVAGGPMVDTQY
>few|TRBJ1-5|TRBV6-1|12
ASSGLSGYQPQH
>few|TRBJ2-1|TRBV12-3/TRBV12-4|16
ASSLSVAQGGSYNEQF
>few|TRBJ1-5|TRBV5-5|12
ASSLTAVNQPQH
>.|TRBJ2-1|TRBV7-7|13
ASSFRAGTYNEQF
>few|TRBJ2-2|TRBV12-3/TRBV12-4|13
ASSFGLHTTGELF
>few|TRBJ2-2|TRBV19|11
ASSIEYTGELF
>.|TRBJ2-7|TRBV5-1|15
ASSLTGLAAFSYEQY
>few|TRBJ2-7|TRBV28|12
ASSLSVLAREQY
>.|TRBJ1-1|TRBV29-1|11
SVVAVGNTEAF
>few|TRBJ2-3|TRBV15|11
ATSWELTDTQY
>.|TRBJ1-2|TRBV7-9|14
ASSPLKGGANYGYT
>.|TRBJ1-2|TRBV12-3/TRBV12-4|13
ASSGTSGRWGGYT
>few|TRBJ1-2|TRBV3-1|12
ASSQEGPGGGYT
>few|TRBJ2-2|TRBV12-3/TRBV12-4|11
ASSLLHTGELF
>few|TRBJ2-2|TRBV9|14
ASSVGLAGFTGELF
>few|TRBJ1-3|TRBV11-2|12
ASSLEQPINTIY
>.|TRBJ2-7|TRBV5-1|12
ASSLEDSTYEQY
>few|TRBJ2-3|TRBV7-9|15
ASSSGLAETSTDTQY
>.|TRBJ2-7|TRBV13|12
ASSSRLVYHEQY
>.|TRBJ2-7|TRBV29-1|12
SVEGPGGPYEQY
>few|TRBJ1-2|TRBV10-3|12
AISFQTVNYGYT
>.|TRBJ1-1|TRBV12-3/TRBV12-4|11
ASSLPENTEAF
>.|TRBJ2-7|TRBV4-1|13
ASSLGGLVNYEQY
>few|TRBJ2-2|TRBV5-6|11
ASSRLFAGELF
>.|TRBJ2-7|TRBV29-1|11
SVETDENYEQY
>.|TRBJ2-5|TRBV28|13
ASSFERREKETQY
>few|TRBJ2-1|TRBV4-1|15
ASSQGFETSGHNEQF